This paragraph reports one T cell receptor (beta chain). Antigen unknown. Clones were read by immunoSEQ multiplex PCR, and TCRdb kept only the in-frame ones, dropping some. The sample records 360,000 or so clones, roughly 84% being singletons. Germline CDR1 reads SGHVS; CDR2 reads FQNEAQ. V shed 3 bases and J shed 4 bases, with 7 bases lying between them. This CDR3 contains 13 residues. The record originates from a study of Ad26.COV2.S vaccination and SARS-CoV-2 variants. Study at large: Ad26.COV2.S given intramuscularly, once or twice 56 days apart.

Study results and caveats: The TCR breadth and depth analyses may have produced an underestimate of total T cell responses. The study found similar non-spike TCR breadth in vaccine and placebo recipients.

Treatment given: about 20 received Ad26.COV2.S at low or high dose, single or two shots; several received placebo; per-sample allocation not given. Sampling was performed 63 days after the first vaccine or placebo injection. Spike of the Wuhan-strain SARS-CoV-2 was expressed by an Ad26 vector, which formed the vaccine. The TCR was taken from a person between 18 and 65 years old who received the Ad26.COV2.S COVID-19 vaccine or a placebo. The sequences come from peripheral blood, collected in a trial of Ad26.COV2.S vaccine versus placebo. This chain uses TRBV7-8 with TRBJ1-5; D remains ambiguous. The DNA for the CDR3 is TGTGCCAGCAGCTTTATAGAGAATCAGCCCCAGCATTTT. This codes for CASSFIENQPQHF.